Following are 4 T cell receptor beta chains from one sample sequenced in a study of T cells after yellow fever vaccination. TCRdb re-analysed the 5' RACE reads in MiXCR, keeping a single row per CDR3 protein. The sample yields 110,000 to 150,000 distinct CDR3 sequences, less than 8.5% seen once. This sample comprised CD4+ T cells sorted from PBMCs, obtained 10 days after the yellow fever booster vaccination. The receptor source for this set is a young man who received the YFV17D yellow fever vaccine.

This clonotype was observed a few times. The chain recombines TRBV4-1 with TRBJ1-4; D not resolved. Germline-derived CDR1 and CDR2 are MGHRA and YSYEKL. V was pared by 0 bases and J by 3 bases, with 8 bases between. The CDR3 contains 15 residues. Here the CDR3 reads CASSQDTQPNEKLFF. The CDR3, as DNA: TGCGCCAGCAGCCAAGATACACAGCCTAATGAAAAACTGTTTTTT.

In this sample, this clonotype turned up many times. CDR3 protein: CASSYRAGQFYNEQFF. In nucleotides, the CDR3 is TGTGCCAGCAGCTATAGAGCGGGACAGTTCTACAATGAGCAGTTCTTC. The rearrangement links TRBV7-8 to TRBJ2-1; either TRBD1 or TRBD2 may fit D (7 bases each). V was trimmed by 4 bases and J by 3 bases, leaving 16 bases between them. Germline V gene lookup returns CDR1 SGHVS and CDR2 FQNEAQ. The CDR3 totals 16 residues. The entire variable domain, with the rest obtained from reference TRBV7-8 and TRBJ2-1, is as follows: GAGVSQSPRYKVAKRGQDVALRCDPISGHVSLFWYQQALGQGPEFLTYFQNEAQLDKSGLPSDRFFAERPEGSVSTLKIQRTQQEDSAVYLCASSYRAGQFYNEQFFGPGTRLTVL.

This clonotype was observed at least ten times. V usage is TRBV10-3 and J usage is TRBJ2-3; no definite D call. CDR3 length: 11 amino acids. V lost 6 bases to trimming and J lost 3 bases, with 4 bases between them. Germline V gives CDR1 ENHRY, CDR2 SYGVKD. CDR3 DNA sequence: TGTGCCATCAGCCAAACAGATACGCAGTATTTT. It encodes CAISQTDTQYF.

This clonotype was detected ten times or more. The chain recombines TRBV5-1 with TRBJ2-7, with TRBD2 matching 10 bases. The V and J ends lost 3 bases and 5 bases, in that order; junction bases with no gene match: 8. The CDR3 extends over 15 amino acids. CDR1 is SGHRS and CDR2 is YFSETQ in the germline V gene. The CDR3: CASSSPGLASHEQYF. The CDR3 nucleotides read TGCGCCAGCAGCTCTCCGGGACTAGCGAGCCACGAGCAGTACTTC.